These 32 T cell receptor beta chains were sequenced from one sample in a study of technical replicates of blood from several donors. Sequenced by immunoSEQ multiplex PCR; TCRdb stores in-frame clones only, minus some. The table includes around 85,000 clones, roughly 94% detected once. The material sequenced was T cells isolated from PBMCs. The receptor source for this set is a human donor in good health.

The chain has TRBV30 and TRBJ2-7, with a tentative D call TRBD1 (6 bases). This CDR3 has 14 residues. The ends were cut back, 0 bases at V and 2 bases at J, with 11 bases in the middle. Germline assignment: CDR1 GTSNPN and CDR2 SVGIG (reference sequence). CDR3 coding DNA: TGTGCCTGGAGTGTTTCACAGGGACCCTACGAGCAGTACTTC. Its protein is CAWSVSQGPYEQYF.

The chain has TRBV5-5 and TRBJ1-2, with TRBD1 matching 7 bases. With 4 bases clipped from V and 6 bases from J, the junction kept 9 bases outside the gene matches. The CDR3 has 14 amino acids. Germline values: CDR1 SGHKS, CDR2 YYEKEE (reference sequence). CDR3 coding DNA: TGTGCCAGCAGCAGAGGGACAGAGAAGCATGGCTACACCTTC. It translates to CASSRGTEKHGYTF.

This clone showed up just once. V gene TRBV10-3 combines with J gene TRBJ1-5; D is perhaps TRBD1 (6 bases). Germline-derived CDR1 and CDR2 are ENHRY and SYGVKD. This CDR3 contains 15 residues. V was shortened by 1 base and J by 7 bases, with 14 bases between the two germline ends. The CDR3 sequence is CAISEYQQGFQPQHF. DNA of the CDR3: TGTGCCATCAGTGAGTACCAACAGGGTTTCCAGCCCCAGCATTTT.

This sequence joins TRBV6-6 and TRBJ1-5; a weak D match, TRBD1 (5 bases). V shed 3 bases and J shed 0 bases, with 9 bases lying between them. Germline values: CDR1 MNHNY, CDR2 SVGAGI (reference sequence). This CDR3 is built from 15 residues. The CDR3 coding sequence is TGTGCCAGCAGTTATAGGGGCGATAGCAATCAGCCCCAGCATTTT. Translated, it gives CASSYRGDSNQPQHF.

This chain links TRBV5-1 with TRBJ1-3; TRBD1 matches 7 bases. The CDR3 consists of 16 residues. J lost 4 bases, V lost 3 bases, and 10 bases had no gene match. Germline CDR1 reads SGHRS; CDR2 reads YFSETQ. The CDR3 here is CASSSRQGGRGNTIYF. The CDR3 DNA reads as TGCGCCAGCAGCTCAAGACAGGGCGGTAGGGGAAACACCATATATTTT. The whole variable domain, filled in from reference TRBV5-1 and TRBJ1-3, reads KAGVTQTPRYLIKTRGQQVTLSCSPISGHRSVSWYQQTPGQGLQFLFEYFSETQRNKGNFPGRFSGRQFSNSRSEMNVSTLELGDSALYLCASSSRQGGRGNTIYFGEGSWLTVV.

The genes are TRBV11-3 and TRBJ1-3; possibly TRBD1 for D (5 bases). CDR1 is SGHNT and CDR2 is YENEEA in the germline V gene. V was pared by 5 bases and J by 2 bases, with 19 bases between. The CDR3 loop spans 17 amino acids. CDR3 DNA: TGTGCCAGCAGCCTCGGTCCTACGTTGACAGCTGGAAACACCATATATTTT. Its protein is CASSLGPTLTAGNTIYF.

V gene TRBV6-5 combines with J gene TRBJ1-2; D possibly corresponds to TRBD1 (6 bases). Deletions cut 7 bases from V and 10 bases from J, with 16 bases between. In germline, CDR1 is MNHEY, CDR2 SVGAGI. This CDR3 region has 12 residues. The CDR3 loop is CASTSTGSFYTF. Written as DNA, the CDR3 is TGTGCCAGCACATCGACAGGCTCCTTCTACACCTTC.

The chain couples TRBV9 to TRBJ2-2, with 8 bases fitting TRBD2. CDR3 length: 18 amino acids. Trimming at V came to 4 bases and at J to 5 bases, leaving 16 bases not matched to a gene. Germline CDR1 and CDR2: SGDLS and YYNGEE. CDR3 nucleotide sequence: TGTGCCAGCAGCCCACGGGGTGGGCGGGAGGTGATGACCGGGGAGCTGTTTTTT. Protein product: CASSPRGGREVMTGELFF. The complete variable domain, with remaining parts taken from reference TRBV9 and TRBJ2-2, reads DSGVTQTPKHLITATGQRVTLRCSPRSGDLSVYWYQQSLDQGLQFLIQYYNGEERAKGNILERFSAQQFPDLHSELNLSSLELGDSALYFCASSPRGGREVMTGELFFGEGSRLTVL.

This clone was observed a single time. V usage is TRBV6-4 and J usage is TRBJ2-2; D might be TRBD2 (6 bases). The CDR3 contains 13 residues. Trimming took off 6 bases at V and 7 bases at J, with 12 bases between the two ends. Germline values: CDR1 MRHNA, CDR2 SNTAGT. The CDR3 nucleotides are TGTGCCAGCAGCTCGACTAGTAACGGGGAGCTGTTTTTT. Translating it yields CASSSTSNGELFF.

The rearrangement joins TRBV5-1 to TRBJ1-3; the D is unclear. V shed 6 bases and J shed 0 bases, with 19 bases lying between them. Germline CDR1 SGHRS, CDR2 YFSETQ. CDR3 length equals 17 residues. In DNA form, the CDR3 reads TGCGCCAGCACCCGACGGGATCTAGTGAGCTCTGGAAACACCATATATTTT. Translated, it gives CASTRRDLVSSGNTIYF.

The chain has TRBV4-1 and TRBJ2-1; 12 bases are a match to TRBD2. With 1 base clipped from V and 6 bases from J, the junction kept 19 bases outside the gene matches. The CDR3 loop spans 21 amino acids. The germline gives CDR1 MGHRA, CDR2 YSYEKL. The CDR3 region has the DNA TGCGCCAGCAGCCAAGCGTTTTGGGAGACTAGCGGGAGAGTTGCCGGCAATGAGCAGTTCTTC. This translates into CASSQAFWETSGRVAGNEQFF.

The chain employs TRBV5-1 and TRBJ2-2; perhaps TRBD2 as D (5 bases). V was clipped by 0 bases and J by 7 bases, with 16 bases between them. Looked up from germline, CDR1 is SGHRS and CDR2 is YFSETQ. There are 16 residues in the CDR3. The CDR3 DNA reads as TGCGCCAGCAGCTTGGAGACTTCGGACTTGAGCGGGGAGCTGTTTTTT. It is translated as CASSLETSDLSGELFF.

The chain has TRBV20-1 and TRBJ1-4; D gene uncertain. Germline V gene lookup returns CDR1 DFQATT and CDR2 SNEGSKA (reference sequence). The CDR3 has 10 residues. V lost 7 bases, J lost 11 bases, and 11 bases lay in between. This CDR3 reads CSVGMRKLFF. The CDR3 DNA follows: TGCAGTGTTGGAATGAGGAAACTGTTTTTT.

The chain has TRBV6-5 and TRBJ2-1, with 10 positions matching TRBD2. The CDR3 contains 15 residues. From germline, CDR1 is MNHEY and CDR2 SVGAGI. Trimming removed 4 bases from V and 0 bases from J; junction bases left unmatched: 0. CDR3 loop: CASSSSGGSYNEQFF. In DNA, the CDR3 is TGTGCCAGCAGTTCTAGCGGGGGCTCCTACAATGAGCAGTTCTTC.

The sample holds one count of this clone. CDR3 in DNA: TGTGCCACCAGCAGAGATCCCCCTAGCGTGGGTAGTGAGCAGTTCTTC. Translating it yields CATSRDPPSVGSEQFF. V gene TRBV15 combines with J gene TRBJ2-1; weak D call: TRBD2 (6 bases). Germline lookup yields CDR1 LNHNV and CDR2 YYDKDF (reference sequence). The ends were cut back, 0 bases at V and 9 bases at J, with 18 bases in the middle. The CDR3 contains 16 residues.

This chain links TRBV5-1 with TRBJ1-1; D call uncertain. There are 14 residues in the CDR3. Germline assignment: CDR1 SGHRS and CDR2 YFSETQ. V lost 7 bases to trimming and J lost 4 bases, with 17 bases between them. The CDR3 loop is CASRQSRQPTEAFF. The CDR3 DNA sequence: TGCGCCAGCCGACAATCTCGACAACCCACTGAAGCTTTCTTT.

This chain links TRBV27 with TRBJ2-1, with D possibly matching TRBD2 (6 bases). The germline V gene encodes CDR1 MNHEY and CDR2 SMNVEV (reference sequence). The CDR3 runs 16 residues. V lost 1 base to trimming and J lost 1 base, with 11 bases between them. The CDR3 DNA follows: TGTGCCAGCAGTTTATATGAGCGGGCTTCCTACAATGAGCAGTTCTTC. This codes for CASSLYERASYNEQFF.

The chain recombines TRBV15 with TRBJ2-7, with a possible D match to TRBD1 (6 bases). Germline V gene data show CDR1 as LNHNV and CDR2 as YYDKDF (reference sequence). The CDR3 spans 15 residues. V lost 1 base, J lost 4 bases, and 14 bases lay in between. The CDR3 DNA sequence: TGTGCCACCAGCAGAGGCGACAGGACCCTTTACGAGCAGTACTTC. Its translation: CATSRGDRTLYEQYF.

CDR3 bases: TGTGCCAGCAGTTCGCACCAGGGGAACGAGCAGTACTTC. Protein sequence: CASSSHQGNEQYF. V and J are TRBV28 and TRBJ2-7, with D possibly being TRBD1 (6 bases). Looked up from germline, CDR1 is MDHEN and CDR2 is SYDVKM. The length of the CDR3 is 13 residues. Trimming removed 4 bases at V and 5 bases at J, with 12 bases between.

The chain is built from TRBV7-2 and TRBJ2-3; D remains unclear. The V gene lost 5 bases and the J gene lost 0 bases, with 3 bases spanning the gap. The CDR3 is 12 residues long. Germline V gene data show CDR1 as SGHTA and CDR2 as FQGNSA. CDR3 loop: CASSPSTDTQYF. The CDR3 region has the DNA TGTGCCAGCAGCCCAAGCACAGATACGCAGTATTTT.

J is TRBJ2-7 and V is TRBV2; no clear D gene. Germline CDR1 and CDR2: SNHLY and FYNNEI. The CDR3 loop spans 11 amino acids. Trimming left V 4 bases short and J 9 bases short, with 10 bases between. The DNA of the CDR3 is TGTGCCAGCAGTGCGCGTATTGGGCAGTACTTC. It specifies CASSARIGQYF.

The chain uses TRBV10-3 and TRBJ2-3, with 12 bases matching TRBD2. This CDR3 has 16 residues. Germline V gives CDR1 ENHRY, CDR2 SYGVKD. The ends lost 4 bases at V and 4 bases at J; junction bases unmatched: 6. Written as DNA, the CDR3 is TGTGCCATCAGTGGACAACTAGCGGGAGGTTCAGATACGCAGTATTTT. Protein: CAISGQLAGGSDTQYF.

The chain has TRBV2 and TRBJ1-3, with D uncertain. Germline V gene sequence: CDR1 SNHLY, CDR2 FYNNEI. CDR3 size: 17 residues. Trimming stripped 3 bases from V and 0 bases from J, with 15 bases between. CDR3 DNA: TGTGCCAGCAGTGATAGGTCAGGAACCGTCTCTGGAAACACCATATATTTT. This gives the protein CASSDRSGTVSGNTIYF. Full variable domain (remainder filled in from reference TRBV2 and TRBJ1-3): EPEVTQTPSHQVTQMGQEVILRCVPISNHLYFYWYRQILGQKVEFLVSFYNNEISEKSEIFDDQFSVERPDGSNFTLKIRSTKLEDSAMYFCASSDRSGTVSGNTIYFGEGSWLTVV.

This chain connects TRBV28 to TRBJ2-5, with D perhaps TRBD2 (5 bases). Germline V gene lookup returns CDR1 MDHEN and CDR2 SYDVKM. The CDR3 length is 15 residues. The V gene lost 8 bases and the J gene lost 0 bases, with 16 bases spanning the gap. DNA for the CDR3: TGTGCCAGCCTCACCCCCCGAGGGTACCAAGAGACCCAGTACTTC. Translation gives CASLTPRGYQETQYF.

The chain recombines TRBV5-1 with TRBJ1-2, with no clear D. Germline-derived CDR1 and CDR2 are SGHRS and YFSETQ. V dropped 0 bases and J dropped 11 bases, with 11 bases sitting between them. This CDR3 has 12 residues. The CDR3 loop reads CASSLEGKRYTF. The DNA for the CDR3 is TGCGCCAGCAGCTTGGAGGGTAAGCGGTACACCTTC.

The chain has TRBV11-2 and TRBJ2-1; the match to TRBD1 covers 9 bases. Germline CDR1 is SGHAT and CDR2 is FQNNGV. V lost 5 bases, J lost 5 bases, and 7 bases stayed unmatched. The CDR3 is 15 residues long. CDR3 sequence (DNA): TGTGCCAGCAGCCAAACCCGGACAGGGGACAATGAGCAGTTCTTC. Residues: CASSQTRTGDNEQFF. The variable domain in full, completed from reference TRBV11-2 and TRBJ2-1, reads EAGVAQSPRYKIIEKRQSVAFWCNPISGHATLYWYQQILGQGPKLLIQFQNNGVVDDSQLPKDRFSAERLKGVDSTLKIQPAKLEDSAVYLCASSQTRTGDNEQFFGPGTRLTVL.

This chain joins TRBV4-1 and TRBJ1-6; TRBD1 agrees at 8 bases. Per the germline V gene, CDR1 is MGHRA and CDR2 is YSYEKL. The CDR3 sequence is 16 residues long. With V trimmed by 1 base and J by 8 bases, 7 bases remained unmatched. The CDR3 region is CASSQAPGTGYSPLHF. DNA for the CDR3: TGCGCCAGCAGCCAAGCCCCCGGGACAGGTTATTCACCCCTCCACTTT.

In its sample, this clone was seen once. V and J are TRBV19 and TRBJ1-6; D remains ambiguous. V lost 5 bases and J 4 bases, leaving 6 bases between the germline ends. CDR3 size: 13 residues. Germline V gene lookup returns CDR1 LNHDA and CDR2 SQIVND (reference sequence). CDR3 sequence: CASSLSYNSPLHF. CDR3 DNA sequence: TGTGCCAGTAGTCTCAGTTATAATTCACCCCTCCACTTT.

The genes are TRBV5-1 and TRBJ1-1, with 8 bases matching TRBD1. Per germline, CDR1 SGHRS and CDR2 YFSETQ. The CDR3 has 15 amino acids. The J segment lost 1 base and the V segment lost 3 bases, leaving 5 bases of the junction unmatched. In DNA, the CDR3 is TGCGCCAGCAGCTATGAGGGACAGGAGAACACTGAAGCTTTCTTT. Residues: CASSYEGQENTEAFF.

This chain links TRBV7-2 with TRBJ1-1; no firm D call. This CDR3 comprises 13 residues. The germline V gene has CDR1 SGHTA and CDR2 FQGNSA. V was cut by 1 base and J by 6 bases, with 9 bases left in between. CDR3 residues: CASSLVWSAEAFF. CDR3 DNA sequence: TGTGCCAGCAGCTTAGTATGGAGCGCTGAAGCTTTCTTT.

The chain links TRBV5-4 to TRBJ2-5, with TRBD1 as a possible D gene (6 bases). Trimming shortened V by 4 bases and J by 1 base, and 14 bases separated the two germline ends. The CDR3 length is 15 residues. Looked up from germline, CDR1 is SGHNT and CDR2 is YYREEE (reference sequence). CDR3 DNA: TGTGCCAGCAGCAGAATCAGGGGTGCCCAAGAGACCCAGTACTTC. This sequence encodes CASSRIRGAQETQYF.

The genes are TRBV30 and TRBJ1-6, with 7 bases lining up with TRBD1. The junction had 13 bases not matched to a gene; V was cut back by 2 bases and J by 6 bases. The CDR3 extends over 17 amino acids. The germline V gene encodes CDR1 GTSNPN and CDR2 SVGIG (reference sequence). CDR3 region: CAWSPDRTPRGNSPLHF. The CDR3 DNA reads TGTGCCTGGAGTCCGGACAGGACCCCTCGGGGTAATTCACCCCTCCACTTT.